Listed below are T cell receptor beta chains from one sample, sequenced in a study of blood T cell repertoires in COVID-19. TCRdb's table, derived via immunoSEQ multiplex PCR, lists solely in-frame clones and lacks some. The sample contains a few hundred thousand clones, 75% to 90% of which appear only once. The sequenced sample consisted of PBMCs or T cells enriched from blood (not recorded which). These receptors all stem from a woman aged 18-29 years in a cohort exposed to, infected with or recovered from COVID-19 (not recorded which). Both conserved end residues are part of each CDR3. Fields, in order: V gene, D gene, J gene, clone size, CDR3 protein, CDR3 DNA. The D gene is left open where the match is weak. A clone size is listed for some rows: how often the clone was seen (once, few, many), or a class if it is expanded.

V: TRBV29-1
D: -
J: TRBJ2-3
size: once
CDR3: CSVSQATSTDTQYF
DNA: TGCAGCGTTTCGCAGGCGACAAGCACAGATACGCAGTATTTT

V: TRBV9
D: TRBD1
J: TRBJ1-6
size: -
CDR3: CASSPSGDRNSPLHF
DNA: TGTGCCAGCAGCCCGAGTGGGGACAGAAATTCACCCCTCCACTTT

V: TRBV9
D: -
J: TRBJ2-7
size: -
CDR3: CASSVGWTSTYEQYF
DNA: TGTGCCAGCAGCGTAGGTTGGACATCCACCTACGAGCAGTACTTC

V: TRBV12-3/TRBV12-4
D: -
J: TRBJ1-2
size: -
CDR3: CASGSRSNYGYTF
DNA: TGTGCCAGCGGGAGCAGATCTAACTATGGCTACACCTTC

V: TRBV19
D: TRBD2
J: TRBJ2-2
size: -
CDR3: CASSPSSGGPGELFF
DNA: TGTGCCAGTAGTCCAAGCTCGGGGGGGCCCGGGGAGCTGTTTTTT

V: TRBV5-4
D: TRBD1
J: TRBJ2-5
size: -
CDR3: CASSFRDRAVETQYF
DNA: TGTGCCAGCAGCTTCCGGGACAGGGCGGTCGAGACCCAGTACTTC

V: TRBV11-2
D: -
J: TRBJ2-7
size: -
CDR3: CASSFWTEYEQYF
DNA: TGTGCCAGCAGCTTCTGGACAGAATACGAGCAGTACTTC

V: TRBV6-2/TRBV6-3
D: -
J: TRBJ1-2
size: few
CDR3: CASSYSEDPYGYTF
DNA: TGTGCCAGCAGTTACTCGGAGGACCCCTATGGCTACACCTTC

V: TRBV28
D: -
J: TRBJ1-6
size: -
CDR3: CATRAPGNSPLHF
DNA: TGTGCCACGCGGGCCCCGGGAAATTCACCCCTCCACTTT

V: TRBV13
D: TRBD2
J: TRBJ2-1
size: -
CDR3: CASSHASGGSSYNEQFF
DNA: TGTGCCAGCAGCCATGCTAGCGGGGGTAGCTCCTACAATGAGCAGTTCTTC

V: TRBV10-3
D: TRBD1
J: TRBJ1-1
size: -
CDR3: CAIRGQGNTEAFF
DNA: TGTGCCATCAGGGGACAGGGGAACACTGAAGCTTTCTTT

V: TRBV3-1/TRBV3-2
D: -
J: TRBJ2-3
size: -
CDR3: CASSPSPSGSGTDTQYF
DNA: TGTGCCAGCAGCCCCAGCCCTTCGGGATCCGGCACAGATACGCAGTATTTT

V: TRBV19
D: -
J: TRBJ1-2
size: once
CDR3: CASAPSDRRNGYTF
DNA: TGTGCCAGCGCCCCGTCCGACAGGCGGAATGGCTACACCTTC

V: TRBV2
D: -
J: TRBJ1-2
size: once
CDR3: CASSEWASGYTF
DNA: TGTGCCAGCAGTGAATGGGCAAGTGGCTACACCTTC

V: TRBV5-1
D: -
J: TRBJ1-3
size: -
CDR3: CARSSGTGGPGNTIYF
DNA: TGCGCCCGCAGCTCGGGGACGGGGGGGCCTGGAAACACCATATATTTT

V: TRBV7-2
D: -
J: TRBJ1-1
size: -
CDR3: CASSLGAGLNTEAFF
DNA: TGTGCCAGCAGCTTAGGGGCAGGGCTGAACACTGAAGCTTTCTTT

V: TRBV18
D: -
J: TRBJ2-7
size: -
CDR3: CASSPQGILHEQYF
DNA: TGTGCCAGCTCGCCTCAGGGGATTCTCCACGAGCAGTACTTC

V: TRBV3-1/TRBV3-2
D: -
J: TRBJ2-5
size: -
CDR3: CASSPRIWGGEETQYF
DNA: TGTGCCAGCAGCCCTAGAATATGGGGGGGCGAAGAGACCCAGTACTTC

V: TRBV6-5
D: TRBD1
J: TRBJ1-1
size: -
CDR3: CASSYFDRVGTEAFF
DNA: TGTGCCAGCAGTTACTTTGACAGGGTAGGAACTGAAGCTTTCTTT

V: TRBV6-5
D: -
J: TRBJ2-5
size: -
CDR3: CASRQDSAGETQYF
DNA: TGTGCCAGCAGACAGGACTCAGCGGGAGAGACCCAGTACTTC

V: TRBV3-1/TRBV3-2
D: TRBD2
J: TRBJ2-5
size: -
CDR3: CASSPLPGTRYQETQYF
DNA: TGTGCCAGCAGCCCACTTCCCGGGACTAGATACCAAGAGACCCAGTACTTC

V: TRBV14
D: TRBD2
J: TRBJ2-1
size: -
CDR3: CASSQDMAGGPLNEQFF
DNA: TGTGCCAGCAGCCAAGACATGGCGGGAGGGCCTCTAAATGAGCAGTTCTTC